Sequencing of this T cell receptor (beta chain) was carried out in a study of blood T cell repertoires in COVID-19. The CDR3 spans 16 residues. The V end lost 4 bases, the J end lost 1 base, and 14 bases lay between the germline ends. Germline V gene lookup returns CDR1 KGHDR and CDR2 SFDVKD. The repertoire was sequenced with immunoSEQ multiplex PCR; TCRdb's copy has only in-frame clones and lacks some. The sample comprises roughly 84,000 clones, approximately 78% of which are singletons, and 15% to 19% rests with the top ten. The sequence was collected from an elderly woman with acute or convalescent COVID-19. Sequenced input: peripheral blood. V and J are TRBV24-1 and TRBJ2-3; TRBD2 is a possible D gene (5 bases). The CDR3 DNA reads TGTGCCACCAGTGACCCGGACCCGAGGGGCACAGATACGCAGTATTTT. Protein product: CATSDPDPRGTDTQYF.